The 9 T cell receptor beta chains in this list originate from one sample, sequenced in a study of blood T cell repertoires in COVID-19. The repertoire was sequenced with immunoSEQ multiplex PCR; TCRdb's copy has only in-frame clones and lacks some. The sample holds approximately 310,000 clones, about 85% seen once. The sequencing input was PBMCs or T cells enriched from blood (not recorded which). The receptors stem from a young woman who had been exposed to COVID-19.

The chain carries TRBV7-9 and TRBJ2-7; weak D call: TRBD2 (5 bases). The CDR3 totals 15 residues. Germline assignment: CDR1 SEHNR and CDR2 FQNEAQ (reference sequence). V lost 0 bases, J lost 7 bases, and 16 bases lay in between. The CDR3 loop reads CASSLASPHSGEQYF. CDR3 bases: TGTGCCAGCAGCTTAGCGTCTCCTCACTCGGGGGAGCAGTACTTC.

The chain joins TRBV27 to TRBJ2-1, with TRBD2 matching 11 bases. Per germline, CDR1 MNHEY and CDR2 SMNVEV (reference sequence). The CDR3 totals 16 residues. The V gene end was trimmed by 5 bases and the J gene end by 3 bases; junction bases not matched to a gene: 6. The CDR3 here is CASSLRGLADYNEQFF. As DNA, the CDR3 is TGTGCCAGCAGTCTAAGGGGACTAGCGGACTACAATGAGCAGTTCTTC.

The gene calls are TRBV30 and TRBJ2-1, with 7 bases aligning to TRBD2. Per germline, CDR1 GTSNPN and CDR2 SVGIG (reference sequence). V lost 1 base, J lost 2 bases, and 5 bases stayed unmatched. The CDR3 sequence is 15 residues long. CDR3 region: CAWSGLAEAYNEQFF. The DNA of the CDR3 is TGTGCCTGGAGTGGGCTAGCGGAGGCCTACAATGAGCAGTTCTTC.

The chain joins TRBV18 to TRBJ1-2, with a tentative D call TRBD1 (6 bases). Trimming cost V 5 bases and J 0 bases, with 13 bases left between them. CDR1 and CDR2 from the germline V gene are KGHSH and LQKENI. The CDR3 has 15 residues. The DNA of the CDR3 is TGTGCCAGCTCAGGAACCGGGGGGCCTAACTATGGCTACACCTTC. It codes for CASSGTGGPNYGYTF.

This chain connects TRBV19 to TRBJ2-3; possible D gene TRBD2, 6 bases. Trimming pared 6 bases from V and 3 bases from J, leaving 16 bases between. The CDR3 consists of 15 residues. Looked up from germline, CDR1 is LNHDA and CDR2 is SQIVND (reference sequence). The CDR3 coding sequence is TGTGCCAGTAGACAAGCGGCAGGAGGGACAGATACGCAGTATTTT. Amino acid sequence: CASRQAAGGTDTQYF. Looking up the rest from reference TRBV19 and TRBJ2-3 gives the full variable domain: DGGITQSPKYLFRKEGQNVTLSCEQNLNHDAMYWYRQDPGQGLRLIYYSQIVNDFQKGDIAEGYSVSREKKESFPLTVTSAQKNPTAFYLCASRQAAGGTDTQYFGPGTRLTVL.

In its sample, this clone was seen once. The CDR3 nucleotides are TGTGCCTGGAAAATATCGGGGGCTGAAGCTTTCTTT. Residues: CAWKISGAEAFF. This rearrangement joins TRBV30 to TRBJ1-1, with a possible D match to TRBD1 (5 bases). Germline-derived CDR1 and CDR2 are GTSNPN and SVGIG (reference sequence). The V gene lost 4 bases and the J gene lost 6 bases, with 12 bases spanning the gap. The CDR3 has 12 amino acids.

This chain uses TRBV28 with TRBJ1-2; D is unclear. Germline values: CDR1 MDHEN, CDR2 SYDVKM. This CDR3 has 14 residues. V was shortened by 6 bases and J by 7 bases, with 18 bases between the two germline ends. The CDR3 here is CASSLTRQAGGYTF. CDR3 bases: TGTGCCAGCAGCCTTACTCGGCAGGCGGGTGGCTACACCTTC.

The chain uses TRBV12-3 or TRBV12-4 and TRBJ1-2, with unresolved D. Trimming pared 4 bases from V and 4 bases from J, leaving 7 bases between. CDR3 length: 12 amino acids. The CDR3, as DNA: TGTGCCAGCAGTTGGACTTCCTATGGCTACACCTTC. Translation gives CASSWTSYGYTF.

The CDR3, as DNA: TGTGCCAGTAGGCGTAGCGGGACGAGCTCCTACAATGAGCAGTTCTTC. This sequence encodes CASRRSGTSSYNEQFF. The chain combines TRBV19 with TRBJ2-1, with 8 bases aligning to TRBD2. V was clipped by 6 bases and J by 0 bases; unmatched bases: 7. The germline V gene encodes CDR1 LNHDA and CDR2 SQIVND (reference sequence). The CDR3 has 16 residues.